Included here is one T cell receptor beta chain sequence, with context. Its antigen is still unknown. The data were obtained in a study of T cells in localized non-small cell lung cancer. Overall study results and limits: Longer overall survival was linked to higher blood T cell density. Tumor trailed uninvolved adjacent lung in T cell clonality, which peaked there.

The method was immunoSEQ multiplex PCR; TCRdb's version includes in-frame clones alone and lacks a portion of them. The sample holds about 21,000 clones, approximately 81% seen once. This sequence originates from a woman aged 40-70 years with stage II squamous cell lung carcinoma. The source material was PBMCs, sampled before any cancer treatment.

The CDR3 loop reads CASSLVTGAGNNEQFF. Written as DNA, the CDR3 is TGTGCCAGCAGCTTAGTTACGGGAGCAGGGAACAATGAGCAGTTCTTC. The chain recombines TRBV7-9 with TRBJ2-1; TRBD2 might be the D (6 bases). Germline CDR1 and CDR2: SEHNR and FQNEAQ (reference sequence). Trimming removed 1 base from V and 5 bases from J, with 15 bases in between. There are 16 residues in the CDR3.